Listed below are T cell receptor beta chains from one sample, sequenced in a study of blood T cell repertoires in COVID-19. Profiled with immunoSEQ multiplex PCR; TCRdb holds only in-frame clones, not every one. Of roughly 150,000 clones listed, approximately 90% are singletons. Sequencing was performed on peripheral blood. These receptors originate from a human donor in a cohort sampled during active COVID-19. Each CDR3 is given with its conserved first and last residue. D genes are given only for firm matches.

cdr3_aa: CASSQGRNTEAFF
d_call: .
v_call: TRBV11-2

cdr3_aa: CASSFGGGRATISSYEQYF
d_call: TRBD2
v_call: TRBV13

cdr3_aa: CASAGDKSNTEAFF
d_call: .
v_call: TRBV6-5

cdr3_aa: CASSVGTGAYEQYF
d_call: .
v_call: TRBV9

cdr3_aa: CASPFTLGGRADTQYF
d_call: TRBD2
v_call: TRBV13

cdr3_aa: CASSVAVGSSYEQYF
d_call: .
v_call: TRBV6-1

cdr3_aa: CASSQGWQSWDSYNHNEQFF
d_call: TRBD1
v_call: TRBV3-1/TRBV3-2

cdr3_aa: CASSSPGLATGELFF
d_call: TRBD2
v_call: TRBV7-2

cdr3_aa: CASSPIAVGEQYF
d_call: .
v_call: TRBV11-3

cdr3_aa: CASTMTGEQYF
d_call: TRBD1
v_call: TRBV2